This T cell receptor beta chain was recorded in a study of monozygotic twins with inflammatory bowel disease. Amplification of TCRalpha and TCRbeta cDNA involved two nested PCRs that ran for about 15 and 9 cycles. TCRdb re-called the 5' RACE reads and catalogs CDR3 proteins one per entry, DNA excluded. This sample's table has 170,000 or so distinct CDR3 sequences. The CDR3 is 13 residues long. Germline V gene data show CDR1 as MNHEY and CDR2 as SMNVEV (reference sequence). Frequency places this clonotype as medium-sized. Its antigen is not identified. Study-wide results and limits: Repertoire likeness was no different across concordant and discordant twins, perhaps owing to restricted power. IBD patients displayed reduced TCRbeta diversity (inverse Simpson) when set against healthy co-twins. Especially with disease activity, IBD patients had fewer clonotypes in common with others than healthy twins did.

This chain joins TRBV27 and TRBJ2-7. This clonotype was sampled from a human donor with ulcerative colitis or Crohn's disease, or a healthy co-twin of an affected twin (not recorded which). Sequenced sample: blood. CDR3 protein: CASSLSGSYEQYF.